This T cell receptor (beta chain) was sequenced for a study of blood T cell repertoires in COVID-19. Study details: Sites in the United States, Italy and Spain provided acute and convalescent COVID-19 samples. Sample material is recorded as cDNA or gDNA derived from T cells, B-cell-depleted T cells, or PBMCs.

While infection was still active, Seattle patients were enrolled and then followed longitudinally. This CDR3 spans 15 amino acids. Germline CDR1 and CDR2: SGHAT and FQDESV (reference sequence). The V end was cut by 3 bases, the J end by 0 bases, with 12 bases between. Source study methods: The assay estimated nucleated cells by amplifying reference gene primers. Sequencing was performed with immunoSEQ multiplex PCR; in TCRdb, only in-frame clones are kept and a portion is missing. That table furnishes V, J and clone size, whereas the DNA furnished D and trimming. The table lists under 200,000 clones, roughly 93% of them singletons.

The clonotype originates from a man aged 18 to 29 with COVID-19, enrolled during active disease. The sample taken for sequencing was peripheral blood. The genes are TRBV11-1 and TRBJ2-7, with D possibly TRBD2 on 6 matching bases. The CDR3 spells CASSFGWRDSYEQYF. The DNA of the CDR3 is TGTGCCAGCAGCTTCGGCTGGCGGGACTCCTACGAGCAGTACTTC.